These T cell receptor beta chains were read from a single sample in a study of T-cell reconstitution after alpha-beta-depleted transplantation in children. TCRdb reanalysed the PCR reads using MiXCR and keeps one entry per CDR3 protein. This sample yields hundreds of thousands of distinct CDR3 sequences, of which around 13% are seen a single time; 0.79% belongs to the top ten. Sequencing used PBMCs, obtained before TCRalphabeta/CD19-depleted stem cell transplant. These receptors all come from a girl aged 2 to 9 with congenital amegakaryocytic thrombocytopenia, due to receive a stem cell transplant. CDR3s include the opening cysteine and the closing phenylalanine or tryptophan. A D gene is named only where the DNA matches it firmly. Expanded clones get a size class; other rows say once, few or many, or leave the size out.

V: TRBV29-1
size: many
D: .
J: TRBJ2-7
DNA: TGCAGCGCGTACGCGGCGGACTACGAGCAGTACTTC
CDR3: CSAYAADYEQYF

V: TRBV5-1
size: many
D: .
J: TRBJ2-2
DNA: TGCGCCAGCAGCTTGTCCGGGTCCGTAACTCGCACCGGGGAGCTGTTTTTT
CDR3: CASSLSGSVTRTGELFF

V: TRBV2
size: many
D: .
J: TRBJ2-3
DNA: TGTGCCAGCTTTGACGTGGGAGCCCCCGTCGCCGATACGCAGTATTTT
CDR3: CASFDVGAPVADTQYF

V: TRBV29-1
size: .
D: TRBD2
J: TRBJ2-1
DNA: TGCAGCGTTGAAGATCCCACTAGCGGGAGCTATGAGCAGTTCTTC
CDR3: CSVEDPTSGSYEQFF

V: TRBV28
size: many
D: .
J: TRBJ1-5
DNA: TGTGCCAGCAGTTTGGCGGGACTGAGCAATCAGCCCCAGCATTTT
CDR3: CASSLAGLSNQPQHF

V: TRBV29-1
size: many
D: TRBD1
J: TRBJ1-5
DNA: TGCAGCGTTGACCGGACAGGGGGCGCCGTGCATAGCAATCAGCCCCAGCATTTT
CDR3: CSVDRTGGAVHSNQPQHF

V: TRBV4-2
size: few
D: TRBD2
J: TRBJ2-2
DNA: TGTGCCAGCAGCCAAGATTGGTTGGTAGCGGGTGGGACCGGGGAGCTGTTTTTT
CDR3: CASSQDWLVAGGTGELFF

V: TRBV10-3
size: many
D: .
J: TRBJ2-7
DNA: TGTGCCGCCGGGACGGCTTACTACGAGCAGTACTTC
CDR3: CAAGTAYYEQYF

V: TRBV7-9
size: .
D: .
J: TRBJ2-3
DNA: TGTGCCAGCAGCTGGCCTCGCAGGAGGGGTGATACGCAGTATTTT
CDR3: CASSWPRRRGDTQYF

V: TRBV10-3
size: many
D: .
J: TRBJ2-7
DNA: TGTGCCATCTCCCGGACTGACACCTACGAGCAGTACTTC
CDR3: CAISRTDTYEQYF

V: TRBV15
size: many
D: .
J: TRBJ2-2
DNA: TGTGCCACCAGCAGAGATCGGGTATCCGCGAACACCGGGGAGCTGTTTTTT
CDR3: CATSRDRVSANTGELFF

V: TRBV20-1
size: many
D: TRBD2
J: TRBJ2-1
DNA: TGCAGTGCTAAAGTAGCGGGAGTGTTGAATGAGCAGTTCTTC
CDR3: CSAKVAGVLNEQFF

V: TRBV7-9
size: .
D: .
J: TRBJ1-6
DNA: TGTGCCAGCAGTCGGGGACACCTCAATTCACCCCTCCACTTT
CDR3: CASSRGHLNSPLHF

V: TRBV20-1
size: many
D: TRBD2
J: TRBJ2-1
DNA: TGCAGTGCTAGGAATCGGGAGGGTTACAATGAGCAGTTCTTC
CDR3: CSARNREGYNEQFF

V: TRBV14
size: many
D: TRBD2
J: TRBJ2-1
DNA: TGTGCCAGCAGCCAAATGGTGGGCGGGAGATCCCTCAATGAGCAGTTCTTC
CDR3: CASSQMVGGRSLNEQFF

V: TRBV12-3/TRBV12-4
size: .
D: .
J: TRBJ2-1
DNA: TGTGCCAGCAGAACCCATTGGGTGGACTCCTACAATGAGCAGTTCTTC
CDR3: CASRTHWVDSYNEQFF

V: TRBV7-8
size: few
D: .
J: TRBJ1-6
DNA: TGTGCCAGCAGCGAAGGGGCCGTTACAGGGAGAAATTCACCCCTCCACTTT
CDR3: CASSEGAVTGRNSPLHF

V: TRBV27
size: many
D: .
J: TRBJ2-2
DNA: TGTGCCAGCAGTCCGGGGTACACCGGGGAGCTGTTTTTT
CDR3: CASSPGYTGELFF

V: TRBV10-3
size: many
D: .
J: TRBJ1-2
DNA: TGTGCCATCAGTGACGGCCAGGCTGGGGGCTACACCTTC
CDR3: CAISDGQAGGYTF

V: TRBV20-1
size: many
D: TRBD1
J: TRBJ1-1
DNA: TGCAGTGCTAGGTTGACAGGGTTGACTTTCTTT
CDR3: CSARLTGLTFF

V: TRBV5-1
size: many
D: TRBD2
J: TRBJ2-1
DNA: TGCGCCAGCCGGGAGGGTAGCGGGAGAGAGCAGTTCTTC
CDR3: CASREGSGREQFF

V: TRBV20-1
size: .
D: .
J: TRBJ1-5
DNA: TGCAGTGCTAGAGAAAGTGGGGTTCAGCCCCAGCATTTT
CDR3: CSARESGVQPQHF

V: TRBV7-2
size: many
D: TRBD2
J: TRBJ2-1
DNA: TGTGCCAGCAGCTTAGATACTAGCGGGAAGTATGAGCAGTTCTTC
CDR3: CASSLDTSGKYEQFF

V: TRBV6-5
size: many
D: TRBD1
J: TRBJ2-4
DNA: TGTGCCAGCAGTTACGTTGGGACAGGGGTCAAAAACATTCAGTACTTC
CDR3: CASSYVGTGVKNIQYF

V: TRBV12-3/TRBV12-4
size: many
D: .
J: TRBJ2-7
DNA: TGTGCCAGCAGTTCAGGGTCCCACGAGCAGTACTTC
CDR3: CASSSGSHEQYF

V: TRBV5-5
size: .
D: TRBD2
J: TRBJ2-3
DNA: TGTGCCAGCAGCCACTGGAGACGCGGGAGTATCGCAGATACGCAGTATTTT
CDR3: CASSHWRRGSIADTQYF

V: TRBV9
size: many
D: .
J: TRBJ1-2
DNA: TGTGCCAGCAGCGTAGCCCACTATGGCTACACCTTC
CDR3: CASSVAHYGYTF

V: TRBV29-1
size: few
D: TRBD2
J: TRBJ2-1
DNA: TGCAGCGTTGCCGGGACTAGCGGATACAATGAGCAGTTCTTC
CDR3: CSVAGTSGYNEQFF